One T cell receptor (beta chain) is described in this entry. Its specificity is not known. This entry comes from a study of cytomegalovirus exposure and HLA in healthy donors. CDR1 and CDR2 from the germline V gene are SGHNT and YYREEE (reference sequence). This CDR3 comprises 13 residues. The V and J ends lost 3 bases and 4 bases, in that order; junction bases with no gene match: 1. General study points: A likely sequencing artifact accounted for one observed cluster of highly shared sequence variants.

This PCR relied on a set of 60 Vbeta primers and 13 Jbeta primers. Using immunoSEQ multiplex PCR, the repertoire was profiled, and TCRdb retains in-frame clones only, with some absent. Of some 130,000 clones listed, roughly 9.8% are singletons. Sequencing was performed on PBMCs. V is TRBV5-4 and J is TRBJ2-7; TRBD1 matches 10 bases. This receptor was taken from a man aged 50-59 years in good health and CMV-seronegative. CDR3 protein: CASSSGQGYEQYF. The CDR3, as DNA: TGTGCCAGCAGCTCGGGACAGGGGTACGAGCAGTACTTC.